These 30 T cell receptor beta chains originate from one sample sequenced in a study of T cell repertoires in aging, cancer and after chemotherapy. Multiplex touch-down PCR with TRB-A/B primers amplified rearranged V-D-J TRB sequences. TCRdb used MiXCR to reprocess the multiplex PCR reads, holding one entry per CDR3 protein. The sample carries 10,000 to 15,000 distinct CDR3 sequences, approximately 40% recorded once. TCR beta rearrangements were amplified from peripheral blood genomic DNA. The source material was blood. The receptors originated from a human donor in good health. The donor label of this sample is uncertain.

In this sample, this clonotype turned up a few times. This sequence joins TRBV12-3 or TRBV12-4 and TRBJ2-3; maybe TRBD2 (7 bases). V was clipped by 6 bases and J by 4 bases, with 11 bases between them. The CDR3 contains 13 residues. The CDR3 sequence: CASSRGAADTQYF. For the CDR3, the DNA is TGTGCCAGCAGCCGGGGGGCCGCAGATACGCAGTATTTT.

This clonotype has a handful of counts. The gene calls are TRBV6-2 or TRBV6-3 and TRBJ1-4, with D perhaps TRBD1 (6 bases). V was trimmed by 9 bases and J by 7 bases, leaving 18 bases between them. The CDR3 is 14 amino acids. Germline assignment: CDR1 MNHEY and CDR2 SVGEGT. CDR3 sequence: CASYLGGGGEKLFF. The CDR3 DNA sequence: TGTGCCAGTTACCTAGGAGGGGGAGGTGAAAAACTGTTTTTT.

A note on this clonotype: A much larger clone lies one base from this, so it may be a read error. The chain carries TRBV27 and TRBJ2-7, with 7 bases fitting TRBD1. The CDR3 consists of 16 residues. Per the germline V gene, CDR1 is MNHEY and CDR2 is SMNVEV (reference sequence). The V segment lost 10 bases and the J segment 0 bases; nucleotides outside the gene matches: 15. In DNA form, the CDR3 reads TGTGCCATCAGCCCTTCGACAGGGACATCCTCCTACGAGCAGTACTTC. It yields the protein CAISPSTGTSSYEQYF.

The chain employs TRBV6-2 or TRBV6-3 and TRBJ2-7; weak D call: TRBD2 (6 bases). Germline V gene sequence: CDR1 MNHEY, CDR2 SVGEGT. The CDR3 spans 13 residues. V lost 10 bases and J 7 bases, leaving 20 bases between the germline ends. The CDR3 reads CATHAGRAREQYF. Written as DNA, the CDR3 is TGTGCCACCCACGCGGGGAGAGCCAGGGAGCAGTACTTC.

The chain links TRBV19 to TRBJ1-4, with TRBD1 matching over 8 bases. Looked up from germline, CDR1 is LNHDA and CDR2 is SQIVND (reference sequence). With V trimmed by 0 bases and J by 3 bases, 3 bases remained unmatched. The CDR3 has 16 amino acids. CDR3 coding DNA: TGTGCCAGTAGTATAGAAGACAGGGGAGCTAATGAAAAACTGTTTTTT. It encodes CASSIEDRGANEKLFF.

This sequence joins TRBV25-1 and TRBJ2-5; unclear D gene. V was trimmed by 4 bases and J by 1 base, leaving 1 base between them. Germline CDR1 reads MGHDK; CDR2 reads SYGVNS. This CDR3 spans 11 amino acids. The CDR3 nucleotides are TGTGCCAGCAGTGTCCAAGAGACCCAGTACTTC. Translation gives CASSVQETQYF.

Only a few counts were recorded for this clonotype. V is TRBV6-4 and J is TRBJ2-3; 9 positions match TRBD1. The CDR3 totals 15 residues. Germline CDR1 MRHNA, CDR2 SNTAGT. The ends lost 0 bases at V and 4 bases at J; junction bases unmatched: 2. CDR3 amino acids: CASSDSGQGPDTQYF. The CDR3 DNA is TGTGCCAGCAGTGACTCGGGACAGGGCCCAGATACGCAGTATTTT.

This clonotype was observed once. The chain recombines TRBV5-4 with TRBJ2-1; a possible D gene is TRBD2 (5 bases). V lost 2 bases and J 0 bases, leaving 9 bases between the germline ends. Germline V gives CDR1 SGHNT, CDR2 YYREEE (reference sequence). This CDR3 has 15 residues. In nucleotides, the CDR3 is TGTGCCAGCAGCTTTGACTACTTCTCCTACAATGAGCAGTTCTTC. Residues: CASSFDYFSYNEQFF.

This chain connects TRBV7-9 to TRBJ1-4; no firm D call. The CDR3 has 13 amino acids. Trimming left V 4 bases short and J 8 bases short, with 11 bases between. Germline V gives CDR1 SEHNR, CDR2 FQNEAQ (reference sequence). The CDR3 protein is CASSYLDHEKLFF. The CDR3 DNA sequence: TGTGCCAGCAGCTACCTAGATCACGAAAAACTGTTTTTT.

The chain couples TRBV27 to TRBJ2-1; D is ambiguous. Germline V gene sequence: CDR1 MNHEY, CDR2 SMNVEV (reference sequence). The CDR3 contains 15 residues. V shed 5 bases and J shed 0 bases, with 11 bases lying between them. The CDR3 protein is CASSPIQSSYNEQFF. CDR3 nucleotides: TGTGCCAGCAGTCCTATTCAGAGCTCCTACAATGAGCAGTTCTTC.

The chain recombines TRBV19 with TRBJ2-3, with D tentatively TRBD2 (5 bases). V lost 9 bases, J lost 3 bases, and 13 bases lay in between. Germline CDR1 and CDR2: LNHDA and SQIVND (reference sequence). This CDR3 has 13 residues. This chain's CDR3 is CASSGGWTDTQYF. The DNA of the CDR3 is TGTGCCAGCAGCGGCGGTTGGACAGATACGCAGTATTTT.

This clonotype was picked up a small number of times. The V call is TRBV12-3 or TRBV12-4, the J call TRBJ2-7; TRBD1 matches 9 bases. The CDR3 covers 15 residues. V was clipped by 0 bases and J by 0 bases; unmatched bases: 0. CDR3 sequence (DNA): TGTGCCAGCAGTTTAGCGGGACAGGGCTCCTACGAGCAGTACTTC. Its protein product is CASSLAGQGSYEQYF.

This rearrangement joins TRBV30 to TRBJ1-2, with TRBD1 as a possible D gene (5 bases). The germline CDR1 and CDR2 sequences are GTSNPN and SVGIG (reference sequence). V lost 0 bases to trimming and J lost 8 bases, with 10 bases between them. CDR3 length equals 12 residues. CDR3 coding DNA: TGTGCCTGGAGTGTGTTCGGGGGAGGCTACACCTTC. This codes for CAWSVFGGGYTF.

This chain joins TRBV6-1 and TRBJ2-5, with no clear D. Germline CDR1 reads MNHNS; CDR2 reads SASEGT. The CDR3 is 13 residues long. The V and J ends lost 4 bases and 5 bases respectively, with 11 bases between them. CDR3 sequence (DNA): TGTGCCAGCAGTGTTGAACATTGGGAGACCCAGTACTTC. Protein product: CASSVEHWETQYF.

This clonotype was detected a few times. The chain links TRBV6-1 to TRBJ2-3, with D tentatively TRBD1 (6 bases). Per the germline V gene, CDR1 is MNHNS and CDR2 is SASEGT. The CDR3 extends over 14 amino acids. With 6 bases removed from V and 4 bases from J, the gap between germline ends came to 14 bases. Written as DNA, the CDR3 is TGTGCCAGCAGGGCAGGGGCGGACTCAGATACGCAGTATTTT. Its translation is CASRAGADSDTQYF.

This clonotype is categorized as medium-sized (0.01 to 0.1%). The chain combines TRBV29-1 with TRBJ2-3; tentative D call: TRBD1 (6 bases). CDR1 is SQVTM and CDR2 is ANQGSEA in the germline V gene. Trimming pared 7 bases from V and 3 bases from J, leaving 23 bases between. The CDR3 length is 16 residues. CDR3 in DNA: TGCAGCGCTAAGCAGGGGCCCAGACTTGTTACAGATACGCAGTATTTT. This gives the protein CSAKQGPRLVTDTQYF.

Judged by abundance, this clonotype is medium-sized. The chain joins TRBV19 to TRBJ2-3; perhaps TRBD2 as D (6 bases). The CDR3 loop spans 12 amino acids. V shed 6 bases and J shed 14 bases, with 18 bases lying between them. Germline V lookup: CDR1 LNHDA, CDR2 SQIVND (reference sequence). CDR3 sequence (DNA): TGTGCCAGTAGACGGGCCGGGGGTGGTGCGTATTTT. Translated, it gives CASRRAGGGAYF.

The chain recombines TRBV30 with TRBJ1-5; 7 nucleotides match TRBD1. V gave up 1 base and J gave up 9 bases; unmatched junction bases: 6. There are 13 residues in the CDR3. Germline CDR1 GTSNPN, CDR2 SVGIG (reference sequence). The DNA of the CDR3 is TGTGCCTGGAGTGGGGGGAGGGGGCGGCCCCAGCATTTT. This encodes CAWSGGRGRPQHF.

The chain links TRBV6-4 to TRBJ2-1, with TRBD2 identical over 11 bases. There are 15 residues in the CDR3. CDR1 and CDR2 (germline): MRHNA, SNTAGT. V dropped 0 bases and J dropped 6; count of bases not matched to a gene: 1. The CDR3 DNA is TGTGCCAGCAGTGACTCTAGCGGGGGGGCCAATGAGCAGTTCTTC. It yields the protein CASSDSSGGANEQFF.

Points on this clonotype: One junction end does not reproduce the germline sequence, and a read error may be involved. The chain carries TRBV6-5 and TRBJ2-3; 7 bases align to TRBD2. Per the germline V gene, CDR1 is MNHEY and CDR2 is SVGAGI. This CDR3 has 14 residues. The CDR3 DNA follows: TGTACCAGCAGTTACGGGACTATCACAGATACGCAGTATTTT. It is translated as CTSSYGTITDTQYF.

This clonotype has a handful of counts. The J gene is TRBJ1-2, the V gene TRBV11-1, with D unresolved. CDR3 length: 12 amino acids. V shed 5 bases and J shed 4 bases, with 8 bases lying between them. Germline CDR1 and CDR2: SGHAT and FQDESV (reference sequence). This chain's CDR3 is CASSDTGYGYTF. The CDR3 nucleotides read TGTGCCAGCAGCGACACGGGCTATGGCTACACCTTC.

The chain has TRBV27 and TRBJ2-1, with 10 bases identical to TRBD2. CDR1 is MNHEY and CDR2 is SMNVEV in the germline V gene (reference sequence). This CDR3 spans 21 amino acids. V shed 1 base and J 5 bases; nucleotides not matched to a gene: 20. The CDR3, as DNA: TGTGCCAGCAGTTTATATTTCGTCCCTAGCGGGAGTATATTCAGGGACAATGAGCAGTTCTTC. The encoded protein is CASSLYFVPSGSIFRDNEQFF.

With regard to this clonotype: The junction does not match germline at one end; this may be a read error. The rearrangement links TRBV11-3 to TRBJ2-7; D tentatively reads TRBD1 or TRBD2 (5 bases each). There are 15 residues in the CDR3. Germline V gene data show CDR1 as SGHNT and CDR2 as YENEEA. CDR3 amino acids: CASSFSGFHGDDQYF. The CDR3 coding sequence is TGTGCCAGCAGTTTTTCCGGGTTCCACGGGGACGATCAGTACTTC.

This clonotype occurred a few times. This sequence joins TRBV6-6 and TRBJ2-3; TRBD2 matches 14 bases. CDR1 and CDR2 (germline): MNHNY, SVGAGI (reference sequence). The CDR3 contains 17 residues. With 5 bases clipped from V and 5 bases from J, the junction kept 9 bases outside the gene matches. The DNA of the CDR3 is TGTGCCAGCAGTACCGGGACTAGCGGGGGTAAAGGAGATACGCAGTATTTT. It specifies CASSTGTSGGKGDTQYF.

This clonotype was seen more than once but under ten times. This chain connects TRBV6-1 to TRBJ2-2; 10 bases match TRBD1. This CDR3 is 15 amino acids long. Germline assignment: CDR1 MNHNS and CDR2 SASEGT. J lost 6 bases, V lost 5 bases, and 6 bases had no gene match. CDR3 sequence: CASSLTGGIAGELFF. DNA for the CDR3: TGTGCCAGCAGTCTGACAGGGGGCATAGCCGGGGAGCTGTTTTTT.

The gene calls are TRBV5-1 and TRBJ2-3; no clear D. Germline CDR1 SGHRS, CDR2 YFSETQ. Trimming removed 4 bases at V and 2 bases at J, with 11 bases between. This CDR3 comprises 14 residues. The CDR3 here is CASSPVLVTDTQYF. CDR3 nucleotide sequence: TGCGCCAGCAGCCCGGTGCTCGTCACAGATACGCAGTATTTT.

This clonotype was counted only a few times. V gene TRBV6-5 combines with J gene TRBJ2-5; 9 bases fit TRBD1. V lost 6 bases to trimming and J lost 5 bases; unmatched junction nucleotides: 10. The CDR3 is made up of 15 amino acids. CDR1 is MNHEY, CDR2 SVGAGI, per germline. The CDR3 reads CASRPGTGMRETQYF. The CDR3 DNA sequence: TGTGCCAGCAGGCCAGGGACAGGGATGCGGGAGACCCAGTACTTC.

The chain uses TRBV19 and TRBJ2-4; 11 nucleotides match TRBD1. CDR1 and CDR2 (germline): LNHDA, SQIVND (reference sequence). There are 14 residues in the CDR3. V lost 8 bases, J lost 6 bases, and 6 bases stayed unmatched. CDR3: CASAGTGGLNIQYF. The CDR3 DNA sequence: TGTGCCAGTGCCGGGACAGGGGGTTTAAACATTCAGTACTTC.

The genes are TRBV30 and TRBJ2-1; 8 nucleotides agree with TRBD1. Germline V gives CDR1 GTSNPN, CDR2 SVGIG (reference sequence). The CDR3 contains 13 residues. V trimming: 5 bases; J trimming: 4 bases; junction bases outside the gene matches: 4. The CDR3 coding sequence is TGTGCCTGGGGACAGGGCCGGTACAATGAGCAGTTCTTC. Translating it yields CAWGQGRYNEQFF. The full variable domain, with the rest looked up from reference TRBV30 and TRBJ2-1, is SQTIHQWPATLVQPVGSPLSLECTVEGTSNPNLYWYRQAAGRGLQLLFYSVGIGQISSEVPQNLSASRPQDRQFILSSKKLLLSDSGFYLCAWGQGRYNEQFFGPGTRLTVL.

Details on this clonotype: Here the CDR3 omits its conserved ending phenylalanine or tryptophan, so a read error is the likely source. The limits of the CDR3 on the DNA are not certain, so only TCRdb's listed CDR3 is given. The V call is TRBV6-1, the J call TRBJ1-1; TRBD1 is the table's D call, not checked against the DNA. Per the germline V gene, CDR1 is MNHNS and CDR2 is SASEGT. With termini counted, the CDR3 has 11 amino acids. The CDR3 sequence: CASSQAIQGFV.